The 25 T cell receptor beta chains reported below all come from one sample, sequenced in a study of cytomegalovirus exposure and HLA in healthy donors. Only in-frame clones appear in the TCRdb table, and some are missing; sequencing was by immunoSEQ multiplex PCR. Of tens of thousands of clones in the sample, more than 80% were seen once. Material: PBMCs. Source of these receptors: a man younger than 30 in good health and CMV-seronegative.

V gene TRBV7-9 combines with J gene TRBJ1-1; D is possibly TRBD1 (6 bases). With 2 bases removed from V and 0 bases from J, the gap between germline ends came to 16 bases. This CDR3 is built from 17 residues. CDR1 and CDR2 (germline): SEHNR, FQNEAQ (reference sequence). The CDR3 sequence: CASSLKPNGQMNTEAFF. As DNA, the CDR3 is TGTGCCAGCAGCTTAAAACCCAATGGACAGATGAACACTGAAGCTTTCTTT.

The V gene is TRBV14, the J gene TRBJ2-7; 10 bases match TRBD1. V lost 5 bases and J lost 3; bases outside the gene matches: 7. Germline V gives CDR1 SGHDN, CDR2 FVKESK. The CDR3 loop spans 15 amino acids. The CDR3, as DNA: TGTGCCAGCAGCGAGTGGACAGGGGGAAGCTACGAGCAGTACTTC. Its protein is CASSEWTGGSYEQYF.

This clone occurred a few times. The chain employs TRBV2 and TRBJ2-7, with 9 bases identical to TRBD2. V shed 1 base and J 3 bases; nucleotides not matched to a gene: 4. The CDR3 sequence is 15 residues long. Germline V lookup: CDR1 SNHLY, CDR2 FYNNEI. DNA for the CDR3: TGTGCCAGCAGTGAAGGGGATAGCGGGAGCTACGAGCAGTACTTC. This sequence encodes CASSEGDSGSYEQYF. Complete variable domain (other parts from reference TRBV2 and TRBJ2-7): EPEVTQTPSHQVTQMGQEVILRCVPISNHLYFYWYRQILGQKVEFLVSFYNNEISEKSEIFDDQFSVERPDGSNFTLKIRSTKLEDSAMYFCASSEGDSGSYEQYFGPGTRLTVT.

The V gene is TRBV28, the J gene TRBJ2-5, with D maybe TRBD1 (6 bases). V gave up 3 bases and J gave up 0 bases, with 11 bases separating them. From germline, CDR1 is MDHEN and CDR2 SYDVKM. CDR3 size: 15 residues. This CDR3 reads CASSLDSRNQETQYF. The CDR3 DNA sequence: TGTGCCAGCAGTTTGGACAGTAGGAACCAAGAGACCCAGTACTTC. The full variable domain, its missing parts supplied by reference TRBV28 and TRBJ2-5, is DVKVTQSSRYLVKRTGEKVFLECVQDMDHENMFWYRQDPGLGLRLIYFSYDVKMKEKGDIPEGYSVSREKKERFSLILESASTNQTSMYLCASSLDSRNQETQYFGPGTRLLVL.

The CDR3 spells CASSPGLAENYNEQFF. CDR3 nucleotide sequence: TGTGCCAGCAGCCCGGGACTAGCGGAAAACTACAATGAGCAGTTCTTC. V usage is TRBV5-5 and J usage is TRBJ2-1, with TRBD2 matching 11 bases. This CDR3 has 16 residues. Germline loops: CDR1 SGHKS, CDR2 YYEKEE (reference sequence). Unmatched junction bases numbered 6, after V lost 4 bases and J lost 3 bases.

This chain joins TRBV6-6 and TRBJ2-3, with 7 bases that match TRBD1. This CDR3 is 13 amino acids long. CDR1 is MNHNY and CDR2 is SVGAGI in the germline V gene (reference sequence). J lost 0 bases, V lost 9 bases, and 3 bases had no gene match. The CDR3 coding sequence is TGTGCCAGTGGGGACAGCAGCACAGATACGCAGTATTTT. Residues: CASGDSSTDTQYF.

This chain connects TRBV4-2 to TRBJ2-7; maybe TRBD1 (6 bases). With 0 bases removed from V and 1 base from J, the gap between germline ends came to 16 bases. This CDR3 region has 17 residues. Germline assignment: CDR1 LGHNA and CDR2 YNFKEQ. The DNA for the CDR3 is TGTGCCAGCAGCCAAGATCGGTGGGGACATTCGTCCTACGAGCAGTACTTC. Its protein product is CASSQDRWGHSSYEQYF.

The chain combines TRBV14 with TRBJ2-1; D gene ambiguous. The CDR3 has 15 residues. The V gene's germline CDR1 is SGHDN and CDR2 FVKESK. The V end was cut by 1 base, the J end by 10 bases, with 17 bases between. The CDR3 spells CASSQAQWVRREQFF. CDR3 in DNA: TGTGCCAGCAGCCAAGCACAGTGGGTCCGCCGCGAGCAGTTCTTC.

This chain uses TRBV5-6 with TRBJ2-1; possible D gene TRBD1, 7 bases. The CDR3 covers 16 residues. From germline, CDR1 is SGHDT and CDR2 YYEEEE. The ends were cut back, 6 bases at V and 2 bases at J, with 18 bases in the middle. The CDR3, as DNA: TGTGCCAGCAACCCTAAGAGGAGGGGGCCCTACAATGAGCAGTTCTTC. Its protein product is CASNPKRRGPYNEQFF.

The table lists this clone with a few counts. The J gene is TRBJ1-5, the V gene TRBV6-1; perhaps TRBD1 as D (5 bases). Trimming stripped 1 base from V and 11 bases from J, with 18 bases between. The CDR3 contains 15 residues. Germline V gives CDR1 MNHNS, CDR2 SASEGT. CDR3 in DNA: TGTGCCAGCAGTGAAGACGACAGTGGTGTCGCGGCCCAGCATTTT. Translation gives CASSEDDSGVAAQHF.

The chain is built from TRBV7-2 and TRBJ2-2; no clear D. The CDR3 has 15 amino acids. CDR1 is SGHTA, CDR2 FQGNSA, per germline. The V end lost 1 base, the J end lost 2 bases, and 8 bases lay between the germline ends. The CDR3 DNA follows: TGTGCCAGCAGCTTAGGGCCATCCAACACCGGGGAGCTGTTTTTT. This codes for CASSLGPSNTGELFF.

V and J are TRBV19 and TRBJ2-7; a possible D gene is TRBD2 (6 bases). Trimming took off 7 bases at V and 3 bases at J, with 16 bases between the two ends. The CDR3 runs 14 residues. CDR1 and CDR2 from the germline V gene are LNHDA and SQIVND (reference sequence). CDR3 DNA sequence: TGTGCCAGTAATCCTACGACTAGAAACTACGAGCAGTACTTC. Translating it yields CASNPTTRNYEQYF.

The gene calls are TRBV15 and TRBJ1-3, with a weak D call TRBD1 (6 bases). CDR1 and CDR2 from the germline V gene are LNHNV and YYDKDF (reference sequence). This CDR3 is built from 14 residues. Trimming stripped 5 bases from V and 1 base from J, with 9 bases between. The CDR3 bases are TGTGCCACCAGCGGCAGGGGATCTGGAAACACCATATATTTT. Translating gives CATSGRGSGNTIYF.

The gene calls are TRBV7-8 and TRBJ2-7; 7 positions agree with TRBD2. Germline CDR1 SGHVS, CDR2 FQNEAQ. The junction had 9 bases not matched to a gene; V was cut back by 5 bases and J by 5 bases. The CDR3 is 14 amino acids. The chain's CDR3 is CASSRRTGGDEQYF. CDR3 nucleotide sequence: TGTGCCAGCAGCCGCCGGACGGGAGGAGACGAGCAGTACTTC.

In DNA form, the CDR3 reads TGTGCCAGCAGCCGGGACAGGGATAACTATGGCTACACCTTC. Translation gives CASSRDRDNYGYTF. The rearrangement joins TRBV6-5 to TRBJ1-2, with 9 bases aligning to TRBD1. V lost 6 bases and J lost 1; bases outside the gene matches: 3. The CDR3 has 14 amino acids. Germline V gene lookup returns CDR1 MNHEY and CDR2 SVGAGI.

V is TRBV5-6 and J is TRBJ2-5, with D uncertain. The CDR3 covers 14 residues. Germline CDR1 SGHDT, CDR2 YYEEEE. The V and J ends lost 2 bases and 0 bases respectively, with 8 bases between them. The CDR3 protein is CASSFLSHQETQYF. CDR3 DNA: TGTGCCAGCAGCTTTTTATCCCACCAAGAGACCCAGTACTTC.

This clone was seen only once. The rearrangement joins TRBV6-1 to TRBJ2-5; 12 bases are a match to TRBD1. Germline V gene lookup returns CDR1 MNHNS and CDR2 SASEGT. After removal of 2 bases from V and 5 bases from J, the junction contained 3 bases not matched to a gene. This CDR3 is 15 amino acids long. CDR3 nucleotide sequence: TGTGCCAGCAGTGAATGGGACAGGGGGCCGGAGACCCAGTACTTC. As protein: CASSEWDRGPETQYF.

This chain joins TRBV9 and TRBJ1-1, with 9 positions matching TRBD1. Per germline, CDR1 SGDLS and CDR2 YYNGEE. The length of the CDR3 is 14 residues. J gave up 5 bases and V 3 bases, and 5 bases lay outside the gene matches. CDR3: CASSEDRGSTEAFF. CDR3 nucleotide sequence: TGTGCCAGCAGCGAGGACAGGGGATCGACTGAAGCTTTCTTT.

J is TRBJ1-1 and V is TRBV18, with a possible D match to TRBD1 (5 bases). This CDR3 has 16 amino acids. V shed 4 bases and J shed 3 bases, with 18 bases lying between them. The germline gives CDR1 KGHSH, CDR2 LQKENI. The CDR3 protein is CASSLTWGREDTEAFF. CDR3 nucleotide sequence: TGTGCCAGCTCACTAACATGGGGCCGGGAGGACACTGAAGCTTTCTTT.

The V gene is TRBV28, the J gene TRBJ2-5; the match to TRBD1 covers 8 bases. The CDR3 spans 14 residues. Losses at the gene ends were 5 bases for V and 5 bases for J; bases not matched to a gene: 7. The germline CDR1 and CDR2 sequences are MDHEN and SYDVKM. In DNA form, the CDR3 reads TGTGCCAGCAGTGCGGGCAGGGGGCCGGAGACCCAGTACTTC. Amino acids: CASSAGRGPETQYF. The full variable domain, in which reference TRBV28 and TRBJ2-5 provide the parts outside the CDR3, is DVKVTQSSRYLVKRTGEKVFLECVQDMDHENMFWYRQDPGLGLRLIYFSYDVKMKEKGDIPEGYSVSREKKERFSLILESASTNQTSMYLCASSAGRGPETQYFGPGTRLLVL.

The V call is TRBV28, the J call TRBJ1-1, with TRBD1 matching over 7 bases. Unmatched junction bases numbered 5, after V lost 6 bases and J lost 1 base. Germline CDR1 is MDHEN and CDR2 is SYDVKM. The CDR3 sequence is 14 residues long. CDR3 bases: TGTGCCAGCAGCACCGGGACAGAGAACACTGAAGCTTTCTTT. It encodes CASSTGTENTEAFF. Supplemented by reference TRBV28 and TRBJ1-1, the full variable domain reads DVKVTQSSRYLVKRTGEKVFLECVQDMDHENMFWYRQDPGLGLRLIYFSYDVKMKEKGDIPEGYSVSREKKERFSLILESASTNQTSMYLCASSTGTENTEAFFGQGTRLTVV.

V gene TRBV7-8 combines with J gene TRBJ1-2; D may be TRBD1 (5 bases). The ends were cut back, 0 bases at V and 0 bases at J, with 8 bases in the middle. The germline CDR1 and CDR2 sequences are SGHVS and FQNEAQ. The CDR3 runs 15 residues. The CDR3 protein is CASSLADKTNYGYTF. CDR3 sequence (DNA): TGTGCCAGCAGCTTAGCGGACAAGACTAACTATGGCTACACCTTC.

This CDR3 is CASSQAYGVDTQYF. The CDR3 coding sequence is TGCGCCAGCAGCCAAGCCTACGGGGTCGATACGCAGTATTTT. The chain is built from TRBV4-3 and TRBJ2-3; a weak D match, TRBD2 (5 bases). Germline V lookup: CDR1 LGHNA, CDR2 YSLEER. The CDR3 has 14 residues. Trimming took 1 base from V and 6 from J, leaving 11 bases between them.

This clone appeared a few times. The chain employs TRBV2 and TRBJ2-7, with 8 bases fitting TRBD1. This CDR3 contains 13 residues. In germline, CDR1 is SNHLY, CDR2 FYNNEI. V shed 7 bases and J 2 bases; nucleotides not matched to a gene: 4. Here the CDR3 DNA reads TGTGCCAGCAATCCACAGGGGGCCTACGAGCAGTACTTC. Translation gives CASNPQGAYEQYF.

V gene TRBV28 combines with J gene TRBJ2-1, with a possible D match to TRBD2 (5 bases). Per germline, CDR1 MDHEN and CDR2 SYDVKM. With 2 bases removed from V and 0 bases from J, the gap between germline ends came to 20 bases. The CDR3 runs 19 residues. The chain's CDR3 is CASSLKPRGASSSYNEQFF. The CDR3 nucleotides are TGTGCCAGCAGTTTAAAGCCACGGGGAGCCTCCAGCTCCTACAATGAGCAGTTCTTC.